This T cell receptor beta chain originates from a study of blood T cell repertoires in COVID-19. Looking at the study overall: Acute and convalescent COVID-19 specimens originated in the United States, Italy and Spain. T cells, B-cell-depleted T cells, or PBMCs supplied cDNA or gDNA.

In the original analysis: Using reference gene primer amplification, nucleated cell counts were estimated. Method: immunoSEQ multiplex PCR; TCRdb's copy keeps in-frame clones and lacks some. V and J calls plus clone size are reproduced from that table; the DNA served to infer D and trimming. The data hold approximately 240,000 clones, with about 80% observed a single time. This receptor was taken from a woman in her 30s who had recovered from COVID-19. Sequenced sample: peripheral blood.

CDR3 nucleotide sequence: TGTGCCAGCAGTCAAGGGACAGGGGGCCTCCGCGAAAAACTGTTTTTT. The encoded protein is CASSQGTGGLREKLFF. V and J are TRBV28 and TRBJ1-4, with 12 bases lining up with TRBD1. V lost 5 bases and J lost 8; bases outside the gene matches: 9. CDR1 and CDR2 (germline): MDHEN, SYDVKM. The CDR3 sequence is 16 residues long.